This is a list of T cell receptor beta chains from one sample in a study of T cell responses to AZD1222 COVID-19 vaccine. Sequencing was performed with immunoSEQ multiplex PCR; in TCRdb, only in-frame clones are kept and a portion is missing. The table lists about 260,000 clones, about 92% of them singletons, with 0.5% to 0.65% in the top ten. The material was peripheral blood, obtained on day 0 of AZD1222 vaccination. All receptors derive from an adult in good health. Each CDR3 is given with its conserved first and last residue. D genes are given only for firm matches. Size is stated for part of the rows, as once, few or many counts, or as a class when the clone is expanded.

j_call: TRBJ1-5
clone_size: .
v_call: TRBV2
d_call: .
cdr3_aa: CASSVDRNQPQHF
cdr3_nt: TGTGCCAGCAGCGTTGACAGGAATCAGCCCCAGCATTTT

j_call: TRBJ1-4
clone_size: .
v_call: TRBV7-2
d_call: .
cdr3_aa: CASSLVGGFEKLFF
cdr3_nt: TGTGCCAGCAGCTTAGTTGGAGGTTTTGAAAAACTGTTTTTT

j_call: TRBJ2-2
clone_size: .
v_call: TRBV9
d_call: .
cdr3_aa: CASSVGLNTGELFF
cdr3_nt: TGTGCCAGCAGCGTAGGACTTAACACCGGGGAGCTGTTTTTT

j_call: TRBJ1-5
clone_size: .
v_call: TRBV15
d_call: .
cdr3_aa: CATSRDPGSNQPQHF
cdr3_nt: TGTGCCACCAGCAGAGATCCCGGTAGCAATCAGCCCCAGCATTTT

j_call: TRBJ1-2
clone_size: .
v_call: TRBV6-2/TRBV6-3
d_call: TRBD1
cdr3_aa: CASSYPPRGHDGYTF
cdr3_nt: TGTGCCAGCAGTTACCCTCCCAGGGGGCACGATGGCTACACCTTC

j_call: TRBJ1-1
clone_size: .
v_call: TRBV29-1
d_call: .
cdr3_aa: CSVGGRMNTEAFF
cdr3_nt: TGCAGCGTGGGGGGACGGATGAACACTGAAGCTTTCTTT

j_call: TRBJ1-2
clone_size: .
v_call: TRBV3-1/TRBV3-2
d_call: .
cdr3_aa: CASSQVGRGGYTF
cdr3_nt: TGTGCCAGCAGCCAAGTCGGGCGCGGGGGCTACACCTTC

j_call: TRBJ1-5
clone_size: .
v_call: TRBV27
d_call: TRBD1
cdr3_aa: CASSPHGFKQGARHQPQHF
cdr3_nt: TGTGCCAGCAGTCCACATGGGTTTAAACAGGGGGCGCGTCATCAGCCCCAGCATTTT

j_call: TRBJ2-3
clone_size: .
v_call: TRBV19
d_call: .
cdr3_aa: CARQGGDTDTQYF
cdr3_nt: TGTGCCCGGCAAGGAGGGGACACAGATACGCAGTATTTT

j_call: TRBJ1-4
clone_size: .
v_call: TRBV6-1
d_call: .
cdr3_aa: CASSESPWEKLFF
cdr3_nt: TGTGCCAGCAGTGAATCTCCGTGGGAAAAACTGTTTTTT

j_call: TRBJ2-7
clone_size: .
v_call: TRBV7-2
d_call: TRBD2
cdr3_aa: CASIQGLAYSYEQYF
cdr3_nt: TGTGCCAGCATCCAAGGACTAGCTTACTCCTACGAGCAGTACTTC

j_call: TRBJ2-2
clone_size: once
v_call: TRBV5-4
d_call: .
cdr3_aa: CASSQTGSTGELFF
cdr3_nt: TGTGCCAGCAGCCAAACAGGGTCAACCGGGGAGCTGTTTTTT

j_call: TRBJ2-2
clone_size: .
v_call: TRBV19
d_call: .
cdr3_aa: CATRAGTANTGELFF
cdr3_nt: TGTGCCACTAGGGCGGGGACAGCTAACACCGGGGAGCTGTTTTTT

j_call: TRBJ2-1
clone_size: .
v_call: TRBV11-2
d_call: .
cdr3_aa: CASSSPQRWGNEQFF
cdr3_nt: TGTGCCAGCAGCTCGCCGCAGCGGTGGGGGAATGAGCAGTTCTTC

j_call: TRBJ1-4
clone_size: .
v_call: TRBV15
d_call: .
cdr3_aa: CATSSDGSATNEKLFF
cdr3_nt: TGTGCCACCAGCAGCGACGGAAGTGCAACTAATGAAAAACTGTTTTTT

j_call: TRBJ1-1
clone_size: once
v_call: TRBV3-1/TRBV3-2
d_call: .
cdr3_aa: CASSPGEAGEAFF
cdr3_nt: TGTGCCAGCAGCCCCGGAGAGGCGGGTGAAGCTTTCTTT

j_call: TRBJ2-7
clone_size: .
v_call: TRBV7-9
d_call: .
cdr3_aa: CASSQAKVFTYEQYF
cdr3_nt: TGTGCCAGCAGCCAAGCAAAGGTCTTCACCTACGAGCAGTACTTC

j_call: TRBJ1-1
clone_size: .
v_call: TRBV12-3/TRBV12-4
d_call: .
cdr3_aa: CASSYYENTEAFF
cdr3_nt: TGTGCCAGCAGTTACTACGAAAACACTGAAGCTTTCTTT

j_call: TRBJ1-2
clone_size: .
v_call: TRBV6-5
d_call: TRBD1
cdr3_aa: CASRGTGEDGYTF
cdr3_nt: TGTGCCAGCAGGGGAACAGGGGAAGATGGCTACACCTTC

j_call: TRBJ2-3
clone_size: .
v_call: TRBV5-4
d_call: TRBD2
cdr3_aa: CASSSSGEGVPTDTQYF
cdr3_nt: TGTGCCAGCAGCTCGTCCGGGGAGGGAGTCCCCACAGATACGCAGTATTTT

j_call: TRBJ1-1
clone_size: .
v_call: TRBV11-2
d_call: .
cdr3_aa: CASSLEPGQSREAFF
cdr3_nt: TGTGCCAGCAGCTTAGAACCCGGACAGTCTCGAGAAGCTTTCTTT

j_call: TRBJ1-4
clone_size: .
v_call: TRBV5-6
d_call: TRBD1
cdr3_aa: CASSLGAGQAINEKLFF
cdr3_nt: TGTGCCAGCAGCTTGGGGGCCGGACAGGCGATTAATGAAAAACTGTTTTTT

j_call: TRBJ1-2
clone_size: few
v_call: TRBV20-1
d_call: .
cdr3_aa: CSAARAYGYTF
cdr3_nt: TGCAGTGCTGCCCGGGCGTATGGCTACACCTTC

j_call: TRBJ2-7
clone_size: .
v_call: TRBV7-6
d_call: .
cdr3_aa: CASSPGVGGEQYF
cdr3_nt: TGTGCCAGCAGCCCGGGGGTGGGTGGCGAGCAGTACTTC

j_call: TRBJ1-6
clone_size: .
v_call: TRBV5-1
d_call: TRBD1
cdr3_aa: CASSLRDRGQSPLHF
cdr3_nt: TGCGCCAGCAGCTTGAGGGACAGGGGTCAATCACCCCTCCACTTT

j_call: TRBJ1-5
clone_size: .
v_call: TRBV2
d_call: .
cdr3_aa: CASSEVGRSQPQHF
cdr3_nt: TGTGCCAGCAGTGAAGTAGGCAGGAGTCAGCCCCAGCATTTT

j_call: TRBJ2-1
clone_size: .
v_call: TRBV28
d_call: .
cdr3_aa: CASNSYNEQFF
cdr3_nt: TGTGCCAGCAACAGCTACAATGAGCAGTTCTTC

j_call: TRBJ2-6
clone_size: .
v_call: TRBV4-3
d_call: .
cdr3_aa: CASSQGAAASGANVLTF
cdr3_nt: TGCGCCAGCAGCCAAGGGGCAGCCGCCTCTGGGGCCAACGTCCTGACTTTC

j_call: TRBJ2-5
clone_size: .
v_call: TRBV13
d_call: TRBD2
cdr3_aa: CASSPGGSGIETQYF
cdr3_nt: TGTGCCAGCAGCCCCGGGGGTAGCGGGATCGAGACCCAGTACTTC

j_call: TRBJ1-6
clone_size: .
v_call: TRBV28
d_call: .
cdr3_aa: CASTSPDSPLHF
cdr3_nt: TGTGCCAGCACCTCCCCGGATTCACCCCTCCACTTT

j_call: TRBJ1-4
clone_size: .
v_call: TRBV4-1
d_call: .
cdr3_aa: CASSPNSATNEKLFF
cdr3_nt: TGCGCCAGCAGCCCGAACAGTGCAACTAATGAAAAACTGTTTTTT

j_call: TRBJ1-4
clone_size: .
v_call: TRBV5-1
d_call: .
cdr3_aa: CASSPFGGDYEKLFF
cdr3_nt: TGCGCCAGCAGCCCCTTTGGGGGGGATTATGAAAAACTGTTTTTT

j_call: TRBJ2-5
clone_size: .
v_call: TRBV7-2
d_call: .
cdr3_aa: CASSFRGETQYF
cdr3_nt: TGTGCCAGCAGCTTCCGGGGAGAGACCCAGTACTTC

j_call: TRBJ1-2
clone_size: .
v_call: TRBV5-4
d_call: .
cdr3_aa: CASSLDSSIYGYTF
cdr3_nt: TGTGCCAGCAGCTTGGACAGTTCGATCTATGGCTACACCTTC

j_call: TRBJ1-1
clone_size: once
v_call: TRBV5-1
d_call: .
cdr3_aa: CASSQGSANTEAFF
cdr3_nt: TGCGCCAGCAGCCAGGGATCTGCAAACACTGAAGCTTTCTTT

j_call: TRBJ1-2
clone_size: .
v_call: TRBV7-9
d_call: TRBD1
cdr3_aa: CASSFAIRDSFYGYTF
cdr3_nt: TGTGCCAGCAGCTTCGCGATAAGGGACAGCTTCTATGGCTACACCTTC

j_call: TRBJ2-3
clone_size: once
v_call: TRBV25-1
d_call: .
cdr3_aa: CASSDSGSGFSTDTQYF
cdr3_nt: TGTGCCAGCTCAGACTCAGGGTCGGGATTTAGCACAGATACGCAGTATTTT

j_call: TRBJ1-5
clone_size: .
v_call: TRBV28
d_call: .
cdr3_aa: CASSLARGTTNQPQHF
cdr3_nt: TGTGCCAGCAGTTTAGCCAGGGGTACCACGAATCAGCCCCAGCATTTT

j_call: TRBJ1-3
clone_size: .
v_call: TRBV11-2
d_call: .
cdr3_aa: CASSLGTAFSGNTIYF
cdr3_nt: TGTGCCAGCAGCTTAGGGACAGCGTTCTCTGGAAACACCATATATTTT

j_call: TRBJ1-3
clone_size: .
v_call: TRBV5-1
d_call: TRBD1
cdr3_aa: CASSPDRGRGNTIYF
cdr3_nt: TGCGCCAGCAGCCCGGACAGGGGACGTGGAAACACCATATATTTT

j_call: TRBJ2-5
clone_size: .
v_call: TRBV7-8
d_call: TRBD2
cdr3_aa: CASSSRSGGPWETQYF
cdr3_nt: TGTGCCAGCAGCTCCCGTAGCGGGGGGCCATGGGAGACCCAGTACTTC

j_call: TRBJ2-1
clone_size: once
v_call: TRBV6-1
d_call: TRBD2
cdr3_aa: CASSESPGLGNEQFF
cdr3_nt: TGTGCCAGCAGTGAATCTCCGGGACTAGGAAATGAGCAGTTCTTC

j_call: TRBJ2-7
clone_size: .
v_call: TRBV29-1
d_call: TRBD2
cdr3_aa: CSAQFNSGVSEQYF
cdr3_nt: TGCAGCGCCCAATTTAATAGCGGGGTCTCCGAGCAGTACTTC

j_call: TRBJ2-1
clone_size: .
v_call: TRBV4-2
d_call: .
cdr3_aa: CASSQDRAGSYNEQFF
cdr3_nt: TGTGCCAGCAGCCAAGATAGGGCTGGATCCTACAATGAGCAGTTCTTC

j_call: TRBJ1-5
clone_size: .
v_call: TRBV12-1
d_call: .
cdr3_aa: CASSFGGGPQHF
cdr3_nt: TGTGCCAGCAGCTTTGGGGGAGGGCCCCAGCATTTT

j_call: TRBJ2-3
clone_size: .
v_call: TRBV6-5
d_call: .
cdr3_aa: CASSYSGSPFTDTQYF
cdr3_nt: TGTGCCAGCAGTTACTCGGGCAGCCCTTTCACAGATACGCAGTATTTT

j_call: TRBJ2-5
clone_size: .
v_call: TRBV30
d_call: TRBD2
cdr3_aa: CAWSHTSGSRETQYF
cdr3_nt: TGTGCCTGGAGTCACACTAGCGGGAGTCGAGAGACCCAGTACTTC

j_call: TRBJ2-7
clone_size: once
v_call: TRBV12-3/TRBV12-4
d_call: TRBD2
cdr3_aa: CASTRGVPYEQYF
cdr3_nt: TGTGCCAGCACTCGGGGGGTCCCCTACGAGCAGTACTTC

j_call: TRBJ2-3
clone_size: .
v_call: TRBV9
d_call: .
cdr3_aa: CASSARVVGTDTQYF
cdr3_nt: TGTGCCAGCAGCGCCCGAGTAGTGGGCACAGATACGCAGTATTTT